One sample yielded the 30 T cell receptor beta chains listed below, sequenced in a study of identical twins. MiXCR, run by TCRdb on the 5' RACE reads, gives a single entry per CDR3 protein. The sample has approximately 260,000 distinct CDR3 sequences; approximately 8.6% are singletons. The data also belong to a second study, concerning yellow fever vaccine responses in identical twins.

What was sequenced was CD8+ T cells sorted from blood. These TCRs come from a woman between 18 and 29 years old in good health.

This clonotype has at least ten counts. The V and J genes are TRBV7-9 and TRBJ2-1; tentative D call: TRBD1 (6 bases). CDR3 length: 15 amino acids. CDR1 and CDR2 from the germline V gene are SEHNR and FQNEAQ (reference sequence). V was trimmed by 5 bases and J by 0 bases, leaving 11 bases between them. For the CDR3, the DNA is TGTGCCAGCAGCCCAACAGGGACCTCCTACAATGAGCAGTTCTTC. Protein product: CASSPTGTSYNEQFF.

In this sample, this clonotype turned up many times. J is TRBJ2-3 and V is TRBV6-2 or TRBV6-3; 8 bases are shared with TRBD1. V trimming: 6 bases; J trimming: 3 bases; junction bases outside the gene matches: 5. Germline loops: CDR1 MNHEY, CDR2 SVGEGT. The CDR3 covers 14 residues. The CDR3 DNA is TGTGCCAGCAGCACGGGACAGGAGACAGATACGCAGTATTTT. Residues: CASSTGQETDTQYF.

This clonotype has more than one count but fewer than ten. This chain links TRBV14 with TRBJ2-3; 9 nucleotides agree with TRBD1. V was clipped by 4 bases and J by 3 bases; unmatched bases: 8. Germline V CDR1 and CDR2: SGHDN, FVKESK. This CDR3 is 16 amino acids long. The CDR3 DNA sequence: TGTGCCAGCAGCCCTTGGGACAGGGAGTTAACAGATACGCAGTATTTT. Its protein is CASSPWDRELTDTQYF.

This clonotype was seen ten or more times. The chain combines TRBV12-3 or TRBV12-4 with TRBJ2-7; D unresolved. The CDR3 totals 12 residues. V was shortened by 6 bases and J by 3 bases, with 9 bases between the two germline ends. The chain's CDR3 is CASSSFLYEQYF. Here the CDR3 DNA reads TGTGCCAGCAGCTCCTTCCTCTACGAGCAGTACTTC.

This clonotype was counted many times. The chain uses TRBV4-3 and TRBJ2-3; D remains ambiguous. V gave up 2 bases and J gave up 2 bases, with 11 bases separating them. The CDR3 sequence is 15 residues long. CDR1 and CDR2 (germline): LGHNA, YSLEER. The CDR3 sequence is CASSQTMPDTDTQYF. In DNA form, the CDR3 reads TGCGCCAGCAGCCAAACGATGCCCGACACAGATACGCAGTATTTT.

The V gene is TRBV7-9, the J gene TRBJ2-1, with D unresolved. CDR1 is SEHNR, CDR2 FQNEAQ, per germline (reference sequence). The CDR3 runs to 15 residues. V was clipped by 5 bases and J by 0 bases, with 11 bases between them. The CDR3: CASSNLDTSYNEQFF. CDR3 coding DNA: TGTGCCAGCAGCAATTTAGACACCTCCTACAATGAGCAGTTCTTC.

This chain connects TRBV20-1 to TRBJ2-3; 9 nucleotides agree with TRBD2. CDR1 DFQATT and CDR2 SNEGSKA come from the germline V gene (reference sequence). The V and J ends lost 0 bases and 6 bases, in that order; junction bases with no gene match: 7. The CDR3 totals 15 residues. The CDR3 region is CSARDGAGGPDTQYF. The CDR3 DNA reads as TGCAGTGCTAGAGATGGGGCGGGAGGGCCGGATACGCAGTATTTT.

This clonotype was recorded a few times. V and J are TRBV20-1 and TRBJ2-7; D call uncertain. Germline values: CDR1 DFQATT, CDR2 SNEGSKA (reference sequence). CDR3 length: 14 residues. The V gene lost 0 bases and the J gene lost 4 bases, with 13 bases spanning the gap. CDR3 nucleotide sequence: TGCAGTGCTAGAGAGCTTGGTCTAGTATACGAGCAGTACTTC. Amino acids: CSARELGLVYEQYF.

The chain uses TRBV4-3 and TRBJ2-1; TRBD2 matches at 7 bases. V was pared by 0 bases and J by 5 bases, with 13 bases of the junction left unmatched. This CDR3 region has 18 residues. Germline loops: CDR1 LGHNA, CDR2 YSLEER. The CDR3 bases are TGCGCCAGCAGCCAAGACACATTGCGGGAGAGTAACCACAATGAGCAGTTCTTC. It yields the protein CASSQDTLRESNHNEQFF.

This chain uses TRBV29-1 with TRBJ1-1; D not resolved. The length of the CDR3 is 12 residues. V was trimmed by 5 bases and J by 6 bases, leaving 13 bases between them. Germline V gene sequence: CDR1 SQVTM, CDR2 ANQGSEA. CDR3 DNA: TGCAGCGTTCAAGCGATCGTGGCTGAAGCTTTCTTT. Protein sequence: CSVQAIVAEAFF.

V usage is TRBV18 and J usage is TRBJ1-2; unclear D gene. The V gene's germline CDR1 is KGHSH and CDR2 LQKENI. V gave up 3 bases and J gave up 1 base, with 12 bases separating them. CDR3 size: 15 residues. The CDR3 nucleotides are TGTGCCAGCTCACCGATGGCAGAAGTTAACTATGGCTACACCTTC. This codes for CASSPMAEVNYGYTF.

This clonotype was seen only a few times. The CDR3 protein is CASSSIQGAGGELFF. The CDR3 nucleotides are TGTGCCAGCAGCTCTATCCAGGGGGCCGGCGGGGAGCTGTTTTTT. The chain employs TRBV5-4 and TRBJ2-2; 8 nucleotides align to TRBD1. CDR1 and CDR2 from the germline V gene are SGHNT and YYREEE (reference sequence). This CDR3 is 15 amino acids long. V lost 3 bases and J lost 7; bases outside the gene matches: 8.

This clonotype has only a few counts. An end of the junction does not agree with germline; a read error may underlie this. CDR3 sequence: CASRLDEFIEAFF. Here the CDR3 DNA reads TGTGCCAGCAGGTTAGACGAATTTATCGAAGCTTTCTTT. The V call is TRBV7-9, the J call TRBJ1-1; D not certain. The germline CDR1 and CDR2 sequences are SEHNR and FQNEAQ (reference sequence). CDR3 length: 13 residues. Together with reference TRBV7-9 and TRBJ1-1, the CDR3 gives the full variable domain: DTGVSQNPRHKITKRGQNVTFRCDPISEHNRLYWYRQTLGQGPEFLTYFQNEAQLEKSRLLSDRFSAERPKGSFSTLEIQRTEQGDSAMYLCASRLDEFIEAFFGQGTRLTVV.

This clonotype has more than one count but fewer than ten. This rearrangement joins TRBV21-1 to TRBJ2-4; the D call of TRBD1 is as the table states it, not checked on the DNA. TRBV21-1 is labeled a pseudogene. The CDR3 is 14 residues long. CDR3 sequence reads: CASSRDRGRCIQYF. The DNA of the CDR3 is TGTGCCAGCAGCCGCGACAGGGGGCGTTGCATTCAGTACTTC.

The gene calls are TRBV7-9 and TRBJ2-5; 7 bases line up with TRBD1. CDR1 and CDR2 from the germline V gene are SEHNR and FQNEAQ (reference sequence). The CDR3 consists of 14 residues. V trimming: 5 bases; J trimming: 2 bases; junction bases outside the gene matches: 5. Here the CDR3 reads CASSPRDRQETQYF. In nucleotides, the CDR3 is TGTGCCAGCAGCCCCCGGGACAGACAAGAGACCCAGTACTTC.

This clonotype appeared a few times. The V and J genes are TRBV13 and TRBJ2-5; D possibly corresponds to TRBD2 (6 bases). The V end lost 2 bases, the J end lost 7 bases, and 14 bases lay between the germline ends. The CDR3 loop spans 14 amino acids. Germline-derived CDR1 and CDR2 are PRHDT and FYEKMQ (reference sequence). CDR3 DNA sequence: TGTGCCAGCAGCTTAAGGCCTAGCGAAGGGACCCAGTACTTC. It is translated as CASSLRPSEGTQYF.

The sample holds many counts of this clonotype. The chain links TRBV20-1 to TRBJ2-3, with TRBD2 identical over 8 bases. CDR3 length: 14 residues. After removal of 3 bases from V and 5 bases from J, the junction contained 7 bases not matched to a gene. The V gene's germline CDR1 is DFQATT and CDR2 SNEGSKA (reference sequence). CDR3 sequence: CSARGWAGGDTQYF. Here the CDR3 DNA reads TGCAGTGCTAGGGGTTGGGCGGGGGGAGATACGCAGTATTTT.

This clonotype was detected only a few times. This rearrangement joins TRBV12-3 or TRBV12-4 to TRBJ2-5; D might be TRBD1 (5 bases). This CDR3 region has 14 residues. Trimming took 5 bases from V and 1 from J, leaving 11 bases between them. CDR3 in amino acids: CASSGRGGQETQYF. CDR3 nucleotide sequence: TGTGCCAGCAGTGGAAGGGGTGGCCAAGAGACCCAGTACTTC.

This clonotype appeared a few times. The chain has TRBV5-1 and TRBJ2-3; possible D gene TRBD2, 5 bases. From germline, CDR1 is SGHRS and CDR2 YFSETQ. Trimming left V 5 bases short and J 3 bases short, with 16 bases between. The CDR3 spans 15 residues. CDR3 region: CASSGPSWGTDTQYF. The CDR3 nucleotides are TGCGCCAGCAGTGGTCCTAGCTGGGGAACAGATACGCAGTATTTT.

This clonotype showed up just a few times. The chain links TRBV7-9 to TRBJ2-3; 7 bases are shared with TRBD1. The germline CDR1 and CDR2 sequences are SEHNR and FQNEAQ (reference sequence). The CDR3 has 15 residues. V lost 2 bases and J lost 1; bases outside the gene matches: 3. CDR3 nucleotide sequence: TGTGCCAGCAGCTTAACAGGGACAGGCACAGATACGCAGTATTTT. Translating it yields CASSLTGTGTDTQYF. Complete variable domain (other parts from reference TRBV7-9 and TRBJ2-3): DTGVSQNPRHKITKRGQNVTFRCDPISEHNRLYWYRQTLGQGPEFLTYFQNEAQLEKSRLLSDRFSAERPKGSFSTLEIQRTEQGDSAMYLCASSLTGTGTDTQYFGPGTRLTVL.

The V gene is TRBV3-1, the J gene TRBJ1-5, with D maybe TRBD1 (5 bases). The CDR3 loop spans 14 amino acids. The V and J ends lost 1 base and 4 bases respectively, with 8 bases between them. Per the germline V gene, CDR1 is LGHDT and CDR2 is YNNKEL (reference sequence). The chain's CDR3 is CASSQVGENQPQHF. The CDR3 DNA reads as TGTGCCAGCAGCCAAGTAGGGGAAAATCAGCCCCAGCATTTT.

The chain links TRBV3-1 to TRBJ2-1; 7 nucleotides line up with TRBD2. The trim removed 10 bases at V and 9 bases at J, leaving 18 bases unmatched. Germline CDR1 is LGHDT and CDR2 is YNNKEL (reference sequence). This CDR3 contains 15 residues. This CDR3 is CATCQVTSVLAEQFF. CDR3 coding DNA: TGTGCCACCTGCCAAGTTACTAGCGTTTTGGCTGAGCAGTTCTTC.

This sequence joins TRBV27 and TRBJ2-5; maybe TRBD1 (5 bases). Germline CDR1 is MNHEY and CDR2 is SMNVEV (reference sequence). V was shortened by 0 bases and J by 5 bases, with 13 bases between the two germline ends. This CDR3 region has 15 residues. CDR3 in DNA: TGTGCCAGCAGTTTATCCCAGGGCTCCTGGGAGACCCAGTACTTC. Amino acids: CASSLSQGSWETQYF.

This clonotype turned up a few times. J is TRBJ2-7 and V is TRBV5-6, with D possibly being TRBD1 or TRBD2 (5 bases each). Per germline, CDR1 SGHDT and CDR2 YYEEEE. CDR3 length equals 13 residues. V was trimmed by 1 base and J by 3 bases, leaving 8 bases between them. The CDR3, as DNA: TGTGCCAGCAGCTTGATGAGGGGCTACGAGCAGTACTTC. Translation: CASSLMRGYEQYF.

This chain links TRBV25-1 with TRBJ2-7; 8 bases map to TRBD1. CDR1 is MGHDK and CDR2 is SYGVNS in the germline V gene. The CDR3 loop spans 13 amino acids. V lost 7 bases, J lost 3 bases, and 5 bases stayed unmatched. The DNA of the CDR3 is TGTGCCAGCACCGATGGACAGGGCTACGAGCAGTACTTC. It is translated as CASTDGQGYEQYF.

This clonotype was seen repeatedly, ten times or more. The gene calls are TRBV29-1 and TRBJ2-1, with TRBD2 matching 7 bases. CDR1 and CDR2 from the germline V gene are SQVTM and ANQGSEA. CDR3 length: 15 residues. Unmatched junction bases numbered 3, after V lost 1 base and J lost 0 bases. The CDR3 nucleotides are TGCAGCGTTGAAGGTACTAGCGCCTCCTACAATGAGCAGTTCTTC. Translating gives CSVEGTSASYNEQFF.

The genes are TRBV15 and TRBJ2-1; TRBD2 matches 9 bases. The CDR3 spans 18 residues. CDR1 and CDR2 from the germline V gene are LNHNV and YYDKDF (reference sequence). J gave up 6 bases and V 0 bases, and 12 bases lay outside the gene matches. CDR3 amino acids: CATSRDRRAGGPSNEQFF. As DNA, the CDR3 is TGTGCCACCAGCAGAGATAGGAGGGCGGGAGGGCCGAGCAATGAGCAGTTCTTC.

CDR3 residues: CASSFPQGLADYNEQFF. Written as DNA, the CDR3 is TGTGCCAGCAGTTTTCCCCAGGGACTAGCGGACTACAATGAGCAGTTCTTC. J is TRBJ2-1 and V is TRBV28; 11 bases are shared with TRBD2. The CDR3 spans 17 residues. V was pared by 3 bases and J by 3 bases, with 7 bases of the junction left unmatched. Germline assignment: CDR1 MDHEN and CDR2 SYDVKM.

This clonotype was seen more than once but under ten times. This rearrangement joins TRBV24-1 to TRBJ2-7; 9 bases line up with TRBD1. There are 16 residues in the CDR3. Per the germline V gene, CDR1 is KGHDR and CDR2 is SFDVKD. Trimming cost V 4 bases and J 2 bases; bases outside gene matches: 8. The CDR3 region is CATSDSTGTGPYEQYF. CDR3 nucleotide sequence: TGTGCCACCAGTGACAGCACCGGGACAGGGCCCTACGAGCAGTACTTC.

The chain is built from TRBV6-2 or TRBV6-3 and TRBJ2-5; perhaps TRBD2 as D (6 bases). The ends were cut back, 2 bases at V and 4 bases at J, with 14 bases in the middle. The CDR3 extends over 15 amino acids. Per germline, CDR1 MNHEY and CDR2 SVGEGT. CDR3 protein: CASSYQEGRAETQYF. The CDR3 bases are TGTGCCAGCAGTTACCAGGAGGGTAGGGCAGAGACCCAGTACTTC.